This passage covers 30 T cell receptor beta chains from one sample sequenced in a study of T-cell memory formation after mild COVID-19. TCRdb reprocessed the 5' RACE reads with MiXCR, giving one entry per CDR3 protein. The sample includes under 200,000 distinct CDR3 sequences, less than 40% of them seen just once. Sample: PBMCs or a T cell subset sorted from them (not recorded which). Every receptor here comes from an adult woman who had mild COVID-19 (a few samples of this study predate the infection). Cell type and time point are not known.

There are many counts of this clonotype. The rearrangement joins TRBV5-1 to TRBJ2-1; tentatively, D is TRBD1 or TRBD2 (5 bases each). The germline V and J ends were trimmed by 1 base and 0 bases, with 8 bases remaining between them. Germline CDR1 and CDR2: SGHRS and YFSETQ. The CDR3 totals 15 residues. The CDR3 region is CASSLNGGSYNEQFF. CDR3 nucleotide sequence: TGCGCCAGCAGCTTGAATGGGGGCTCCTACAATGAGCAGTTCTTC. The full variable domain, completed using reference TRBV5-1 and TRBJ2-1, is KAGVTQTPRYLIKTRGQQVTLSCSPISGHRSVSWYQQTPGQGLQFLFEYFSETQRNKGNFPGRFSGRQFSNSRSEMNVSTLELGDSALYLCASSLNGGSYNEQFFGPGTRLTVL.

The rearrangement uses TRBV2 and TRBJ1-1; D is perhaps TRBD1 (6 bases). Trimming took 6 bases from V and 5 from J, leaving 16 bases between them. This CDR3 spans 14 amino acids. CDR1 is SNHLY, CDR2 FYNNEI, per germline. Here the CDR3 DNA reads TGTGCCAGCAGCTATGACAGGACTTCTACTGAAGCTTTCTTT. Protein sequence: CASSYDRTSTEAFF.

This clonotype has just a few counts. V usage is TRBV10-3 and J usage is TRBJ2-1, with TRBD2 matching over 8 bases. CDR1 and CDR2 (germline): ENHRY, SYGVKD. The trim removed 0 bases at V and 2 bases at J, leaving 6 bases unmatched. The CDR3 contains 17 residues. CDR3 amino acids: CAISESILAGTYNEQFF. The CDR3 DNA reads TGTGCCATCAGTGAGTCGATTCTAGCGGGTACCTACAATGAGCAGTTCTTC.

The chain combines TRBV12-3 or TRBV12-4 with TRBJ2-4; 12 bases are shared with TRBD1. The CDR3 contains 15 residues. The trim removed 7 bases at V and 6 bases at J, leaving 7 bases unmatched. The chain's CDR3 is CASTLGTGGGNIQYF. Here the CDR3 DNA reads TGTGCCAGCACCCTCGGGACAGGGGGCGGAAACATTCAGTACTTC.

CDR3 nucleotide sequence: TGTGCCAGCAGTTCTGCAGGAGTGTCAGCTTTCTTT. This sequence encodes CASSSAGVSAFF. This sequence joins TRBV6-2 or TRBV6-3 and TRBJ1-1; unclear D gene. Germline assignment: CDR1 MNHEY and CDR2 SVGEGT. V lost 4 bases, J lost 10 bases, and 13 bases lay in between. This CDR3 has 12 residues.

This clonotype was seen a few times. The V call is TRBV7-8, the J call TRBJ1-1; 8 nucleotides agree with TRBD1. Per the germline V gene, CDR1 is SGHVS and CDR2 is FQNEAQ. Trimming removed 5 bases from V and 4 bases from J; junction bases left unmatched: 6. This CDR3 spans 14 amino acids. CDR3 loop: CASSPRTGPTEAFF. CDR3 DNA sequence: TGTGCCAGCAGCCCTAGGACAGGGCCCACTGAAGCTTTCTTT.

The chain carries TRBV29-1 and TRBJ2-3; 10 bases fit TRBD1. The junction had 8 bases not matched to a gene; V was cut back by 7 bases and J by 4 bases. This CDR3 region has 14 residues. From germline, CDR1 is SQVTM and CDR2 ANQGSEA. CDR3 protein: CSALRDRGPDTQYF. In DNA, the CDR3 is TGCAGCGCACTCCGGGACAGGGGACCAGATACGCAGTATTTT.

The chain has TRBV7-6 and TRBJ2-3; D remains unclear. CDR1 is SGHVS, CDR2 FNYEAQ, per germline. The CDR3 has 16 residues. V gave up 5 bases and J gave up 1 base, with 16 bases separating them. CDR3 bases: TGTGCCAGCAGCCGAACGTCGGGTACGGGCACAGATACGCAGTATTTT. This codes for CASSRTSGTGTDTQYF.

V gene TRBV7-2 combines with J gene TRBJ2-2; weak D call: TRBD1 (5 bases). The V and J ends lost 4 bases and 7 bases respectively, with 7 bases between them. This CDR3 contains 12 residues. Germline loops: CDR1 SGHTA, CDR2 FQGNSA. The CDR3 loop reads CASSSRVGELFF. Here the CDR3 DNA reads TGTGCCAGCAGCTCCAGGGTCGGGGAGCTGTTTTTT.

This clonotype was detected a few times. The chain links TRBV24-1 to TRBJ2-1; 13 nucleotides align to TRBD2. This CDR3 region has 16 residues. After removal of 3 bases from V and 8 bases from J, the junction contained 6 bases not matched to a gene. Germline lookup yields CDR1 KGHDR and CDR2 SFDVKD. CDR3 DNA: TGTGCCACCAGTGATATTCGGACTAGCGGGGGTTATGAGCAGTTCTTC. This codes for CATSDIRTSGGYEQFF.

The chain carries TRBV7-3 and TRBJ2-5; TRBD1 is a possible D gene (6 bases). The CDR3 spans 16 residues. V gave up 5 bases and J gave up 1 base, with 17 bases separating them. Germline lookup yields CDR1 SGHTA and CDR2 FQGTGA. CDR3 bases: TGTGCCAGCAGCCCCGCAGGGGAATTCGGCCAAGAGACCCAGTACTTC. Encoded protein: CASSPAGEFGQETQYF.

This clonotype was counted once. The rearrangement uses TRBV4-2 and TRBJ1-2; 10 positions agree with TRBD1. The CDR3 length is 12 residues. Unmatched junction bases numbered 5, after V lost 10 bases and J lost 6 bases. Germline V CDR1 and CDR2: LGHNA, YNFKEQ. As DNA, the CDR3 is TGTGCCATTCCGGGACAGGGGAATGGCTACACCTTC. It specifies CAIPGQGNGYTF.

The rearrangement links TRBV30 to TRBJ1-1; D is perhaps TRBD1 (6 bases). CDR1 is GTSNPN, CDR2 SVGIG, per germline (reference sequence). This CDR3 is 15 amino acids long. V shed 2 bases and J shed 6 bases, with 19 bases lying between them. The chain's CDR3 is CAWSRGWGALAEAFF. In nucleotides, the CDR3 is TGTGCCTGGAGTAGGGGATGGGGGGCCCTTGCTGAAGCTTTCTTT.

The chain couples TRBV9 to TRBJ2-1; no reliable D call. Trimming left V 4 bases short and J 6 bases short, with 14 bases between. The CDR3 length is 14 residues. Germline V lookup: CDR1 SGDLS, CDR2 YYNGEE. The CDR3 nucleotides read TGTGCCAGCAGCCTAGGACCTGGCGGCAATGAGCAGTTCTTC. As protein: CASSLGPGGNEQFF.

This clonotype was picked up a small number of times. This chain joins TRBV7-9 and TRBJ1-1; no firm D call. The CDR3 is 12 residues long. Germline V CDR1 and CDR2: SEHNR, FQNEAQ (reference sequence). The V end was cut by 2 bases, the J end by 5 bases, with 6 bases between. Here the CDR3 DNA reads TGTGCCAGCAGCTTAAAAAGTACTGAAGCTTTCTTT. It specifies CASSLKSTEAFF.

A remark on this clonotype: As the CDR3 is not closed by the conserved phenylalanine or tryptophan, this likely results from a read error. The rearrangement uses TRBV7-9 and TRBJ2-7; maybe TRBD2 (6 bases). Per germline, CDR1 SEHNR and CDR2 FQNEAQ (reference sequence). The CDR3 loop spans 15 amino acids. The V and J ends lost 6 bases and 0 bases respectively, with 15 bases between them. This CDR3 is CASRPGGFGSYEQYL. The CDR3, as DNA: TGTGCCAGCAGGCCCGGGGGTTTCGGCTCCTACGAGCAGTACTTG.

This clonotype was recorded a few times. The rearrangement joins TRBV6-2 or TRBV6-3 to TRBJ2-1; no firm D call. Trimming left V 0 bases short and J 4 bases short, with 4 bases between. Looked up from germline, CDR1 is MNHEY and CDR2 is SVGEGT. The CDR3 runs to 13 residues. CDR3 amino acids: CASSYSLYNEQFF. In DNA, the CDR3 is TGTGCCAGCAGTTACTCCCTGTACAATGAGCAGTTCTTC.

This clonotype appeared a single time. The chain carries TRBV7-9 and TRBJ1-2, with D possibly being TRBD1 (5 bases). From germline, CDR1 is SEHNR and CDR2 FQNEAQ (reference sequence). Trimming shortened V by 0 bases and J by 7 bases, and 9 bases separated the two germline ends. CDR3 size: 13 residues. The CDR3 DNA follows: TGTGCCAGCAGCTTAGCGCTTAGGGGTGGCTACACCTTC. It is translated as CASSLALRGGYTF.

The chain has TRBV5-6 and TRBJ2-1, with D possibly being TRBD2 (7 bases). CDR1 and CDR2 from the germline V gene are SGHDT and YYEEEE. The CDR3 is 15 residues long. V was pared by 4 bases and J by 5 bases, with 16 bases between. In DNA form, the CDR3 reads TGTGCCAGCAGCACCATGGGGGGGGCCCACAATGAGCAGTTCTTC. It encodes CASSTMGGAHNEQFF.

The DNA for the CDR3 is TGCGCCAGCAGCCAGGATGGGGGGGCCAATGAGCAGTTCTTC. Translated, it gives CASSQDGGANEQFF. The chain couples TRBV4-1 to TRBJ2-1; possibly TRBD2 for D (7 bases). The CDR3 is 14 amino acids. CDR1 is MGHRA, CDR2 YSYEKL, per germline. Trimming stripped 3 bases from V and 6 bases from J, with 12 bases between.

The rearrangement joins TRBV7-8 to TRBJ2-5; D perhaps matches TRBD2 (5 bases). CDR1 is SGHVS and CDR2 is FQNEAQ in the germline V gene. Trimming removed 6 bases at V and 4 bases at J, with 18 bases between. The CDR3 runs to 15 residues. CDR3 in amino acids: CASRRIATGRETQYF. The CDR3 nucleotides read TGTGCCAGCAGGCGAATAGCGACCGGCCGAGAGACCCAGTACTTC.

The chain links TRBV4-1 to TRBJ2-5; unclear D gene. The V and J ends lost 3 bases and 5 bases respectively, with 19 bases between them. The CDR3 loop spans 16 amino acids. Germline lookup yields CDR1 MGHRA and CDR2 YSYEKL. The CDR3 coding sequence is TGCGCCAGCAGCCAGACCGGCGGCTTATCGTGGGAGACCCAGTACTTC. Protein: CASSQTGGLSWETQYF.

This sequence joins TRBV12-3 or TRBV12-4 and TRBJ1-2; a possible D gene is TRBD1 (5 bases). The CDR3 contains 14 residues. Trimming left V 3 bases short and J 7 bases short, with 15 bases between. The CDR3 sequence: CASSLGQGVGGYTF. The CDR3 DNA sequence: TGTGCCAGCAGTTTGGGGCAGGGAGTGGGTGGCTACACCTTC.

The V and J genes are TRBV18 and TRBJ1-1; 10 nucleotides match TRBD1. This CDR3 has 16 residues. V lost 2 bases to trimming and J lost 1 base; unmatched junction nucleotides: 4. The germline V gene has CDR1 KGHSH and CDR2 LQKENI. The CDR3 is CASSPFRQGANTEAFF. The CDR3 region has the DNA TGTGCCAGCTCACCATTTCGACAGGGGGCGAACACTGAAGCTTTCTTT.

The genes are TRBV7-2 and TRBJ2-1; TRBD2 matches at 9 bases. Germline V gene data show CDR1 as SGHTA and CDR2 as FQGNSA. The CDR3 loop spans 15 amino acids. Trimming at V came to 5 bases and at J to 5 bases, leaving 7 bases not matched to a gene. In nucleotides, the CDR3 is TGTGCCAGCAGCCGATTCCTAGCGGGGAACAATGAGCAGTTCTTC. Translating it yields CASSRFLAGNNEQFF.

This clonotype has just a few counts. This sequence joins TRBV6-5 and TRBJ1-1; TRBD1 is a possible D gene (6 bases). This CDR3 spans 15 amino acids. Trimming left V 2 bases short and J 2 bases short, with 12 bases between. Germline CDR1 and CDR2: MNHEY and SVGAGI. The CDR3 DNA reads TGTGCCAGCAGTTACACAGGGAGGGGAAACACTGAAGCTTTCTTT. Translating it yields CASSYTGRGNTEAFF.

In this sample, this clonotype turned up many times. This sequence joins TRBV20-1 and TRBJ1-6, with 10 bases lining up with TRBD1. CDR3 length equals 15 residues. CDR1 is DFQATT and CDR2 is SNEGSKA in the germline V gene (reference sequence). The V and J ends lost 5 bases and 8 bases, in that order; junction bases with no gene match: 9. The CDR3 DNA reads TGCAGTGCTCGCCGAGGGGGGACAGGGGATTCACCCCTCCACTTT. It translates to CSARRGGTGDSPLHF.

The chain employs TRBV2 and TRBJ1-1; D ambiguous. Trimming removed 8 bases from V and 1 base from J, with 5 bases in between. Germline CDR1 is SNHLY and CDR2 is FYNNEI. The CDR3 loop spans 11 amino acids. The CDR3 region has the DNA TGTGCCAGCCACGGGAACACTGAAGCTTTCTTT. Protein product: CASHGNTEAFF.

The V gene is TRBV4-2, the J gene TRBJ2-1; D is perhaps TRBD2 (5 bases). The germline CDR1 and CDR2 sequences are LGHNA and YNFKEQ. Trimming cost V 0 bases and J 9 bases, with 15 bases left between them. This CDR3 has 15 amino acids. This CDR3 is CASSQEAVGGGEQFF. CDR3 DNA: TGTGCCAGCAGCCAAGAGGCTGTTGGAGGAGGTGAGCAGTTCTTC.

This clonotype was counted at least ten times. The chain carries TRBV7-6 and TRBJ2-3; weak D call: TRBD1 (5 bases). The CDR3 contains 15 residues. The germline CDR1 and CDR2 sequences are SGHVS and FNYEAQ. Between the trimmed V and J ends, which lost 1 base and 7 bases, there was a span of 15 bases. The DNA of the CDR3 is TGTGCCAGCAGCTTAGGGAGCCAGGGCCCTTATACGCAGTATTTT. It yields the protein CASSLGSQGPYTQYF.